This TCR beta chain was documented in a study of identical twins. Study results and limitations: Carriage of fewer insertions was seen in abundant cord blood beta clonotypes, whereas memory repertoires showed none.

About this clonotype itself: Its antigen is not identified.

TCRdb analysed the 5' RACE reads with MiXCR anew, one entry per CDR3 protein. The sample includes about 470,000 distinct CDR3 sequences, about 24% of them seen just once. Trimming left V 4 bases short and J 5 bases short, with 21 bases between. The germline V gene has CDR1 MNHEY and CDR2 SVGEGT. This CDR3 is built from 16 residues. This sample also appeared in a second study, on T cells expressing NK-cell markers.

This chain links TRBV6-2 or TRBV6-3 with TRBJ2-7, with a weak D call TRBD1 (6 bases). The sequencing input was CD4+ T cells sorted from blood. The source of this sequence is a woman between 18 and 29 years old in good health. The CDR3 sequence is CASSFLPGQGTNEQYF. CDR3 sequence (DNA): TGTGCCAGCAGTTTTCTCCCGGGACAAGGTACCAACGAGCAGTACTTC.